A selection of T cell receptor beta chains follows, all from one sample in a study of cytotoxic CD8 clonotypes in ibrutinib-treated CLL. Clones were read by immunoSEQ multiplex PCR, and TCRdb kept only the in-frame ones, dropping some. The data show some 120,000 clones, around 84% seen once. The sample in question was PBMCs, obtained after 24 months of ibrutinib treatment. These receptors were obtained from a human donor with chronic lymphocytic leukemia. The CDR3 runs from the conserved cysteine through the conserved F or W. Each record gives: D gene, V gene, J gene, clone size, CDR3 DNA, CDR3 protein. A D gene is named only where the DNA matches it firmly. Not all rows give a size; the values are once, few, many and, for expanded clones, a class.

.	TRBV7-2	TRBJ2-3	.	TGTGCCAGCTCGAGGGGCGGTTCGAGCACAGATACGCAGTATTTT	CASSRGGSSTDTQYF
TRBD2	TRBV5-4	TRBJ2-1	.	TGTGCCAGCAGCTTGGATGCGGGGGTCTACAATGAGCAGTTCTTC	CASSLDAGVYNEQFF
.	TRBV18	TRBJ2-3	.	TGTGCCAGCTCACCAGGAACGGGTGGCACAGATACGCAGTATTTT	CASSPGTGGTDTQYF
.	TRBV9	TRBJ2-7	.	TGTGCCAGCAGCGTGCGGGACTCCCTCGGGGAGCAGTACTTC	CASSVRDSLGEQYF
TRBD2	TRBV12-5	TRBJ2-3	.	TGTGCTAGTGGACCCGGACTAGCGATTGGCACAGATACGCAGTATTTT	CASGPGLAIGTDTQYF
.	TRBV14	TRBJ2-7	few	TGTGCCAGCAGCCGTTCAGGGGAAATCTCCTACGAGCAGTACTTC	CASSRSGEISYEQYF
.	TRBV12-2	TRBJ1-5	.	TGTGCAAGTCGCTTAGGTCTTCGGTCGGCAAGAAATCAGCCCCAGCATTTT	CASRLGLRSARNQPQHF
.	TRBV7-9	TRBJ2-5	.	TGTGCCAGCAGCTTCTTTCTGGAGACCCAGTACTTC	CASSFFLETQYF
.	TRBV7-2	TRBJ2-1	once	TGTGCCAGCAGCTTAGGTCCCCCTGGGCAGTTCTTC	CASSLGPPGQFF
TRBD1	TRBV4-1	TRBJ2-5	.	TGCGCCAGCAGCCAAGGACAGGGCGGAGAGACCCAGTACTTC	CASSQGQGGETQYF
TRBD1	TRBV18	TRBJ1-6	.	TGTGCCAGCTCACCGGACAGGCCAAATAATTCACCCCTCCACTTT	CASSPDRPNNSPLHF
.	TRBV6-5	TRBJ2-1	.	TGTGCCAGCAGCCGATGGACAGCAAACAATGAGCAGTTCTTC	CASSRWTANNEQFF
.	TRBV28	TRBJ2-7	.	TGTGCCAGCCGCAGACAGGGAGGGTACGAGCAGTACTTC	CASRRQGGYEQYF
.	TRBV27	TRBJ1-6	.	TGTGCCAGCAGCTGGGGATTAAGCTCCTATAATTCACCCCTCCACTTT	CASSWGLSSYNSPLHF
.	TRBV19	TRBJ2-7	few	TGTGCCACCAGGGGGGGGCCGACCTACGAGCAGTACTTC	CATRGGPTYEQYF
.	TRBV7-9	TRBJ1-1	.	TGTGCCAGCCGCCGGAGCAGGGAGCGGGACACTGAAGCTTTCTTT	CASRRSRERDTEAFF
TRBD1	TRBV7-9	TRBJ1-5	.	TGTGCCAGCAGCCTTACAGGGGGAAATCAGCCCCAGCATTTT	CASSLTGGNQPQHF
.	TRBV28	TRBJ1-3	few	TGTGCCAGCAGTTTATTTGGAAACACCATATATTTT	CASSLFGNTIYF
.	TRBV5-6	TRBJ1-2	.	TGTGCCAGCAGCTTGGTCCTAGGACAGACTGGCTACACCTTC	CASSLVLGQTGYTF
.	TRBV10-3	TRBJ1-3	.	TGTGCCACTTATGGGGCTGGAAACACCATATATTTT	CATYGAGNTIYF
.	TRBV29-1	TRBJ1-5	once	TGCAGCGTTGAGGGGCGTCGGGGCAATCAGCCCCAGCATTTT	CSVEGRRGNQPQHF
TRBD1	TRBV19	TRBJ2-7	.	TGTGCCAGTAGTACGTACAGGGGGCAGGCGGGGTACGAGCAGTACTTC	CASSTYRGQAGYEQYF
.	TRBV7-2	TRBJ2-7	.	TGTGCCAGCAGCTTAGCTCGGTCAGGTCCTCTCTACGAGCAGTACTTC	CASSLARSGPLYEQYF
.	TRBV2	TRBJ2-2	few	TGTGCCAGCAGTGAACTTACAGGGCTCCTTGGGGAGCTGTTTTTT	CASSELTGLLGELFF
.	TRBV6-6	TRBJ1-2	.	TGTGCCAGCAGTCCTTCATCAGCCGATGGCTACACCTTC	CASSPSSADGYTF
TRBD1	TRBV7-2	TRBJ2-7	.	TGTGCCAGTCTTCAATCTCCGGGACAGGGACGCGAGCAGTACTTC	CASLQSPGQGREQYF
.	TRBV9	TRBJ2-5	.	TGTGCCAGCAGCGGCAACAGGGCCCGGGAGACCCAGTACTTC	CASSGNRARETQYF
TRBD1	TRBV30	TRBJ2-4	once	TGTGCCTGGAGTCGCGGACAGGCCGGAAACATTCAGTACTTC	CAWSRGQAGNIQYF
.	TRBV6-5	TRBJ1-1	once	TGTGCCAGCAGTACGAGACTCCTTTTCACTGAAGCTTTCTTT	CASSTRLLFTEAFF
TRBD1	TRBV9	TRBJ1-2	.	TGTGCCAGCAGCGTAGGACAGGGAGAGCATGGCTACACCTTC	CASSVGQGEHGYTF
TRBD2	TRBV11-2	TRBJ2-3	once	TGTGCCAGCAGCTTAGGACTAGCGGGGGACACAGATACGCAGTATTTT	CASSLGLAGDTDTQYF
.	TRBV10-3	TRBJ1-5	once	TGTGCCATTCAGGGAAGTTTAAGCAATCAGCCCCAGCATTTT	CAIQGSLSNQPQHF
TRBD2	TRBV5-1	TRBJ2-1	.	TGCGCCAGCAGCTCTGGGGAGCTAGCGGGGGACAATGAGCAGTTCTTC	CASSSGELAGDNEQFF
TRBD2	TRBV15	TRBJ2-3	.	TGTGCCACCAGCCGGGGGGGCCAGACAGATACGCAGTATTTT	CATSRGGQTDTQYF
.	TRBV7-8	TRBJ2-2	.	TGTGCCAGCAGCTTACCGGGTAACACACGTCAGGAGCTGTTTTTT	CASSLPGNTRQELFF
TRBD2	TRBV25-1	TRBJ2-2	.	TGTGCCAGCAGTGACCCGGGGGGGAGAAACACCGGGGAGCTGTTTTTT	CASSDPGGRNTGELFF
.	TRBV7-8	TRBJ2-1	.	TGTGCCAGCAGCTTAGTCCGGGACAATGAGCAGTTCTTC	CASSLVRDNEQFF
.	TRBV2	TRBJ1-5	.	TGTGCCAGCATGGGGTGGCAGAGCAATCAGCCCCAGCATTTT	CASMGWQSNQPQHF
TRBD1	TRBV10-1	TRBJ1-3	.	TGCGCCAGCAGTGACGGGACAGGAGAAAACACCATATATTTT	CASSDGTGENTIYF
TRBD1	TRBV7-9	TRBJ1-6	few	TGTGCCAGCAGGGGGACAGGGAACTCACCCCTCCACTTT	CASRGTGNSPLHF
TRBD1	TRBV6-6	TRBJ2-7	.	TGTGCCAGCAGATCCCTGACAGGGGTTGAGCAGTACTTC	CASRSLTGVEQYF
.	TRBV7-9	TRBJ1-2	.	TGTGCCAGCAGCAATAAAGGATTGGGTGGTAGCTATGGCTACACCTTC	CASSNKGLGGSYGYTF
.	TRBV28	TRBJ1-3	.	TGTGCCAGCAGTTTAGCCTCGCAGTGGGCTGGGTCCACCATATATTTT	CASSLASQWAGSTIYF
.	TRBV5-1	TRBJ1-2	.	TGCGCCAGCAGCTTGTGGGGGACCGACTTAAACTATGGCTACACCTTC	CASSLWGTDLNYGYTF
TRBD1	TRBV5-6	TRBJ1-2	few	TGTGCCAGCAGCGCAACCGGGACAGGGGTTTCTGGCTACACCTTC	CASSATGTGVSGYTF
.	TRBV27	TRBJ1-6	.	TGTGCCAGCAGTTTACGGTTTGATTCACCCCTCCACTTT	CASSLRFDSPLHF
TRBD2	TRBV4-1	TRBJ2-6	.	TGCGCCAGCAGCCAAGTCCAAGCGGGGGAGGATGGGGCCAACGTCCTGACTTTC	CASSQVQAGEDGANVLTF
TRBD2	TRBV7-9	TRBJ2-1	.	TGTTCCTTTCGCGGGGGGACCTACAATGAGCAGTTCTTC	CSFRGGTYNEQFF
TRBD2	TRBV9	TRBJ2-3	.	TGTGCCAGCAGCGCTCCCCGGGGGGGACTTGACACAGATACGCAGTATTTT	CASSAPRGGLDTDTQYF
TRBD2	TRBV7-2	TRBJ2-3	.	TGTGCCAGCAGCTTCTCTAGCGGGGATACGCAGTATTTT	CASSFSSGDTQYF
.	TRBV27	TRBJ1-2	.	TGTGCCAGCAGTTCCCGACTAAATGTACCTAATGGCTACACCTTC	CASSSRLNVPNGYTF
.	TRBV5-4	TRBJ1-2	once	TGTGCCAGCAGCTTGGACAGCCCAAACTATGGCTACACCTTC	CASSLDSPNYGYTF
TRBD1	TRBV18	TRBJ1-2	.	TGTGCCAGCTCACCACAGAGCGGGACAGCTAACTATGGCTACACCTTC	CASSPQSGTANYGYTF
.	TRBV10-2	TRBJ1-5	.	TGCGCCAGCAAAGACGTAGGCAATCAGCCCCAGCATTTT	CASKDVGNQPQHF
TRBD1	TRBV6-1	TRBJ2-7	.	TGTGCCAGCCATTACAGGGGGCCCTACGAGCAGTACTTC	CASHYRGPYEQYF
.	TRBV4-3	TRBJ2-3	.	TGCGCCAGCAGCCAAGATGGCACAGATACGCAGTATTTT	CASSQDGTDTQYF